The 21 T cell receptor beta chains reported below all come from one sample, sequenced in a study of Graves' ophthalmopathy and Graves' hyperthyroidism. TCR beta CDR3 regions were amplified from RNA transcripts. HTBI primers primed a first-round RT-PCR, and a second-round multiplex PCR followed. TCRdb processed the multiplex PCR reads anew with MiXCR; each CDR3 protein has one entry. The data hold hundreds of thousands of distinct CDR3 sequences, with around 21% observed a single time. Sequencing was performed on peripheral blood. These receptors all stem from a young woman with stable Graves' hyperthyroidism.

This clonotype was counted at least ten times. This chain uses TRBV11-2 with TRBJ1-1, with D perhaps matching TRBD1 (5 bases). The CDR3 contains 17 residues. CDR1 is SGHAT, CDR2 FQNNGV, per germline. V shed 0 bases and J shed 0 bases, with 14 bases lying between them. The CDR3 nucleotides read TGTGCCAGCAGCTTAGATTGGGGGACCTGGATGAACACTGAAGCTTTCTTT. It yields the protein CASSLDWGTWMNTEAFF.

This clonotype was seen ten or more times. This sequence joins TRBV5-1 and TRBJ1-2; D gene ambiguous. V lost 5 bases, J lost 1 base, and 9 bases lay in between. The CDR3 totals 13 residues. CDR1 and CDR2 (germline): SGHRS, YFSETQ. Here the CDR3 reads CASREPINYGYTF. DNA of the CDR3: TGCGCCAGCAGGGAGCCCATTAACTATGGCTACACCTTC.

Ten or more counts support this clonotype. V is TRBV2 and J is TRBJ2-2; the match to TRBD1 covers 9 bases. The CDR3 totals 16 residues. J lost 0 bases, V lost 4 bases, and 3 bases had no gene match. Germline lookup yields CDR1 SNHLY and CDR2 FYNNEI. The CDR3 coding sequence is TGTGCCAGCAGTGGACAGGGGGTTTCGAACACCGGGGAGCTGTTTTTT. This codes for CASSGQGVSNTGELFF.

The table lists this clonotype with many counts. The genes are TRBV6-2 or TRBV6-3 and TRBJ2-7, with D perhaps matching TRBD2 (5 bases). The germline V gene has CDR1 MNHEY and CDR2 SVGEGT. There are 15 residues in the CDR3. V was pared by 7 bases and J by 3 bases, with 19 bases between. CDR3 sequence reads: CASKLTSGEFYEQYF. Here the CDR3 DNA reads TGTGCCAGCAAACTCACAAGTGGGGAGTTCTACGAGCAGTACTTC.

This clonotype was observed a handful of times. This sequence joins TRBV25-1 and TRBJ1-2, with D hard to call. CDR1 and CDR2 from the germline V gene are MGHDK and SYGVNS. This CDR3 is 14 amino acids long. The ends were cut back, 2 bases at V and 7 bases at J, with 14 bases in the middle. In nucleotides, the CDR3 is TGTGCCAGCAGTGAAATTTGGCAAAATAGTGGCTACACCTTC. Translation: CASSEIWQNSGYTF.

This clonotype appeared many times. The chain carries TRBV4-1 and TRBJ1-2; 8 positions agree with TRBD1. Germline V gene data show CDR1 as MGHRA and CDR2 as YSYEKL. V lost 1 base and J lost 7; bases outside the gene matches: 8. This CDR3 is 15 amino acids long. In DNA, the CDR3 is TGCGCCAGCAGCCAAGCAGGGGGCGATCAATCTGGCTACACCTTC. Translating gives CASSQAGGDQSGYTF.

The chain links TRBV11-2 to TRBJ2-4, with 10 bases matching TRBD1. The CDR3 is 14 residues long. V lost 4 bases to trimming and J lost 6 bases; unmatched junction nucleotides: 3. Germline loops: CDR1 SGHAT, CDR2 FQNNGV. CDR3 nucleotide sequence: TGTGCCAGCAGCTCGCGACAGGGGGCAAACATTCAGTACTTC. It codes for CASSSRQGANIQYF.

This clonotype was seen repeatedly, ten times or more. The chain carries TRBV7-6 and TRBJ1-1; tentatively, D is TRBD1 (5 bases). The CDR3 covers 14 residues. The germline V gene has CDR1 SGHVS and CDR2 FNYEAQ. Trimming took off 2 bases at V and 3 bases at J, with 10 bases between the two ends. The CDR3 sequence: CASSLNAGHTEAFF. The CDR3 DNA sequence: TGTGCCAGCAGCTTAAATGCAGGGCACACTGAAGCTTTCTTT.

The sample holds many counts of this clonotype. The V gene is TRBV28, the J gene TRBJ1-1; TRBD1 might be the D (6 bases). The CDR3 contains 13 residues. V lost 7 bases to trimming and J lost 11 bases, with 20 bases between them. The germline V gene has CDR1 MDHEN and CDR2 SYDVKM. The CDR3 sequence is CASTFSQGREAFF. CDR3 nucleotides: TGTGCCAGCACCTTCTCCCAGGGGCGGGAGGCTTTCTTT.

This clonotype was seen many times. The V gene is TRBV7-2, the J gene TRBJ1-6, with D hard to call. Germline V gene sequence: CDR1 SGHTA, CDR2 FQGNSA. This CDR3 has 12 amino acids. V gave up 5 bases and J gave up 4 bases, with 3 bases separating them. The CDR3, as DNA: TGTGCCAGCAGCCCGTATAATTCACCCCTCCACTTT. This translates into CASSPYNSPLHF.

This clonotype was recorded many times. The J gene is TRBJ2-7, the V gene TRBV27; D assignment may be TRBD1 or TRBD2 (6 bases each). The CDR3 totals 12 residues. V gave up 3 bases and J gave up 6 bases, with 9 bases separating them. Germline CDR1 MNHEY, CDR2 SMNVEV (reference sequence). CDR3 amino acids: CASSFGGREQYF. The CDR3 DNA is TGTGCCAGCAGTTTTGGGGGGCGCGAGCAGTACTTC.

This clonotype has at least ten counts. The J gene is TRBJ1-2, the V gene TRBV9; 7 positions match TRBD1. CDR1 is SGDLS and CDR2 is YYNGEE in the germline V gene. CDR3 length: 15 residues. Trimming took 4 bases from V and 8 from J; bases not matched to a gene: 14. CDR3 residues: CASSLGTATTGGYTF. CDR3 bases: TGTGCCAGCAGCCTCGGGACAGCGACTACTGGGGGCTACACCTTC.

This clonotype was counted many times. This rearrangement joins TRBV6-1 to TRBJ2-7; D perhaps matches TRBD1 (5 bases). CDR1 MNHNS and CDR2 SASEGT come from the germline V gene. V lost 6 bases, J lost 3 bases, and 6 bases lay in between. CDR3 size: 11 residues. The DNA for the CDR3 is TGTGCCAGCAGCGACAGCTACGAGCAGTACTTC. The encoded protein is CASSDSYEQYF.

Many counts were recorded for this clonotype. The CDR3 does not end in the conserved phenylalanine or tryptophan, so this is likely a read error. The chain is built from TRBV28 and TRBJ1-1; 7 bases are a match to TRBD1. The V and J ends lost 6 bases and 1 base, in that order; junction bases with no gene match: 8. Germline-derived CDR1 and CDR2 are MDHEN and SYDVKM. This CDR3 is 15 amino acids long. The CDR3 bases are TGTGCCAGCAGGTGGCTGGGACAGAAGAACACTGAAGCTTTCCTT. Its protein product is CASRWLGQKNTEAFL.

This clonotype appeared many times. J is TRBJ1-3 and V is TRBV20-1, with D unresolved. V was shortened by 2 bases and J by 0 bases, with 5 bases between the two germline ends. Germline V lookup: CDR1 DFQATT, CDR2 SNEGSKA (reference sequence). The CDR3 is 13 residues long. The CDR3 loop is CSARRGSGNTIYF. The CDR3 DNA reads as TGCAGTGCTAGACGGGGCTCTGGAAACACCATATATTTT.

This sequence joins TRBV7-3 and TRBJ2-5; 9 positions match TRBD2. Trimming cost V 6 bases and J 5 bases; bases outside gene matches: 10. Germline values: CDR1 SGHTA, CDR2 FQGTGA. The CDR3 has 15 amino acids. The CDR3, as DNA: TGTGCCAGCAGGCGTAGCGGGAGTCTTGTGGAGACCCAGTACTTC. Translation gives CASRRSGSLVETQYF.

The gene calls are TRBV13 and TRBJ2-4; possibly TRBD1 or TRBD2 for D (5 bases each). In germline, CDR1 is PRHDT, CDR2 FYEKMQ (reference sequence). There are 19 residues in the CDR3. V lost 5 bases, J lost 0 bases, and 23 bases lay in between. Here the CDR3 DNA reads TGTGCCAGCAGCCGTTCTAGAGGGGCTGAACCCCTAGCCAAAAACATTCAGTACTTC. Protein product: CASSRSRGAEPLAKNIQYF.

This clonotype has at least ten counts. V and J are TRBV12-3 or TRBV12-4 and TRBJ2-7, with TRBD2 as a possible D gene (6 bases). Trimming took off 5 bases at V and 0 bases at J, with 20 bases between the two ends. This CDR3 contains 17 residues. The CDR3 loop reads CASSKIWPGLGSYEQYF. The CDR3 nucleotides read TGTGCCAGCAGTAAAATTTGGCCGGGACTCGGCTCCTACGAGCAGTACTTC.

The chain joins TRBV5-1 to TRBJ2-5; D gene ambiguous. V lost 2 bases, J lost 1 base, and 12 bases lay in between. CDR1 and CDR2 (germline): SGHRS, YFSETQ. The CDR3 is 15 amino acids. CDR3 region: CASSLNPGSQETQYF. CDR3 nucleotide sequence: TGCGCCAGCAGCTTAAACCCCGGGTCCCAAGAGACCCAGTACTTC. Combining the CDR3 with reference TRBV5-1 and TRBJ2-5 gives the whole variable domain KAGVTQTPRYLIKTRGQQVTLSCSPISGHRSVSWYQQTPGQGLQFLFEYFSETQRNKGNFPGRFSGRQFSNSRSEMNVSTLELGDSALYLCASSLNPGSQETQYFGPGTRLLVL.

This clonotype was observed a few times. The gene calls are TRBV18 and TRBJ2-5; 9 nucleotides match TRBD2. With V trimmed by 0 bases and J by 3 bases, 5 bases remained unmatched. This CDR3 comprises 16 residues. Looked up from germline, CDR1 is KGHSH and CDR2 is LQKENI. CDR3 protein: CASSPPAGGPEETQYF. In DNA form, the CDR3 reads TGTGCCAGCTCACCACCGGCGGGAGGGCCGGAAGAGACCCAGTACTTC.

This clonotype was seen ten or more times. This chain joins TRBV9 and TRBJ2-2; D perhaps matches TRBD2 (6 bases). There are 16 residues in the CDR3. Germline V gene sequence: CDR1 SGDLS, CDR2 YYNGEE. The V gene lost 0 bases and the J gene lost 3 bases, with 12 bases spanning the gap. Here the CDR3 DNA reads TGTGCCAGCAGCGTAGTCGGGAGAGGGGACACCGGGGAGCTGTTTTTT. It encodes CASSVVGRGDTGELFF.